Sequencing of this T cell receptor (beta chain) was carried out in a study of blood T cell repertoires in COVID-19. CDR3 length: 18 amino acids. V lost 7 bases and J lost 5; bases outside the gene matches: 17. The germline V gene has CDR1 MNHEY and CDR2 SMNVEV (reference sequence). Measured with immunoSEQ multiplex PCR; TCRdb has only the in-frame clones, and not every one. This sample has hundreds of thousands of clones, with roughly 90% found just once. The source is a man in his 60s who had recovered from COVID-19. The chain recombines TRBV27 with TRBJ2-2, with TRBD2 matching 9 bases. The sample consisted of PBMCs or T cells enriched from blood (not recorded which). CDR3 in DNA: TGTGCCAGCACCCGGCCGGGGGCAGCGGGAGGAGTTACCGGGGAGCTGTTTTTT. Amino acids: CASTRPGAAGGVTGELFF.